This entry describes one TCR beta chain. What it binds is not known. The data stem from a study of OX40 agonist ivuxolimab in advanced cancers. For the study at large: Ivuxolimab, an antibody acting as an agonist of OX40 (CD134), was used to treat patients. Study-level points and caveats: The study found among the lowest clonal expansion in partial responders at 0.1-3.0 mg/kg.

Germline assignment: CDR1 SGHNT and CDR2 YYREEE (reference sequence). Germline trimming cut 2 bases from V and 2 bases from J; bases unmatched to any gene: 4. The CDR3 spans 14 residues. Clones were read by immunoSEQ multiplex PCR, and TCRdb kept only the in-frame ones, dropping some. The sample shows tens of thousands of clones, over 75% of them seen only once. The specimen was CD4+ or CD8+ T cells sorted from blood, collected in a trial of the OX40 agonist ivuxolimab. The origin of this receptor is an adult with an advanced solid tumor such as melanoma, head and neck, liver or kidney cancer. The chain combines TRBV5-4 with TRBJ2-7; 7 positions match TRBD1. CDR3 in DNA: TGTGCCAGCAGCTTAGGACAGGCGGCCTACGAGCAGTACTTC. Its protein is CASSLGQAAYEQYF.